A single sample gave rise to the 30 T cell receptor beta chains below, sequenced in a study of post-analysis software for immune sequencing data. Notes on the study in general: Roughly 5 TRBV segments occurring more often in patients than controls included TRBV5-6, TRBV5-1 and TRBV20-1.

cDNA libraries for TCR beta contained unique molecular identifiers. TCRdb processed the PCR reads anew with MiXCR; each CDR3 protein has one entry. Among a few hundred thousand distinct CDR3 sequences listed, just over 35% were seen once. The antigens of these receptors remain unknown. The sequenced sample was blood. These receptors were collected from a girl between 5 and 17 years old with multiple sclerosis.

Only a few counts were recorded for this clonotype. The CDR3 DNA sequence: TGTGCCAGCAGCCCTCGCTCGACAGGGGGAAACACTGAAGCTTTCTTT. Residues: CASSPRSTGGNTEAFF. This chain links TRBV7-2 with TRBJ1-1; 9 nucleotides agree with TRBD1. The CDR3 covers 16 residues. Germline values: CDR1 SGHTA, CDR2 FQGNSA. J lost 2 bases, V lost 5 bases, and 9 bases had no gene match.

The chain employs TRBV3-1 and TRBJ2-5; TRBD1 might be the D (7 bases). The end of the DNA is better explained by TRBJ2-7, so the J call may be wrong. The CDR3 covers 13 residues. Germline V gives CDR1 LGHDT, CDR2 YNNKEL (reference sequence). CDR3 nucleotides: TGTGCCAGCAGCCAAGATCAGGGGGGCGAGCAGTACTTC. As protein: CASSQDQGGEQYF.

On this clonotype: This sequence may be a read error, since a much larger clone differs from it by one base. This chain connects TRBV5-1 to TRBJ1-1; D might be TRBD1 (5 bases). The CDR3 length is 17 residues. The V end was cut by 0 bases, the J end by 6 bases, with 21 bases between. Germline lookup yields CDR1 SGHRS and CDR2 YFSETQ. CDR3 nucleotide sequence: TGCGCCAGCAGCTTGGGGGCCCTGCGGGGACGGGGCGCTGAAGCTTTCTTT. It translates to CASSLGALRGRGAEAFF.

The gene calls are TRBV7-3 and TRBJ1-1; D is unresolved. The germline V gene has CDR1 SGHTA and CDR2 FQGTGA. The CDR3 has 14 amino acids. Trimming left V 5 bases short and J 8 bases short, with 18 bases between. CDR3 loop: CASSLYIRPGEAFF. The CDR3 DNA reads as TGTGCCAGCAGCCTTTACATACGCCCGGGGGAAGCTTTCTTT.

This clonotype was recorded many times. This chain links TRBV20-1 with TRBJ2-3, with a weak D call TRBD2 (6 bases). The CDR3 sequence is 18 residues long. Germline V CDR1 and CDR2: DFQATT, SNEGSKA (reference sequence). Trimming shortened V by 5 bases and J by 2 bases, and 26 bases separated the two germline ends. CDR3 in amino acids: CSAHPDVIAEIPTDTQYF. CDR3 nucleotides: TGCAGTGCTCATCCCGATGTAATAGCGGAGATACCCACAGATACGCAGTATTTT.

The sample holds many counts of this clonotype. V usage is TRBV6-1 and J usage is TRBJ2-3; 8 nucleotides agree with TRBD2. Germline V gene data show CDR1 as MNHNS and CDR2 as SASEGT. The junction had 5 bases not matched to a gene; V was cut back by 5 bases and J by 1 base. The CDR3 runs 15 residues. The CDR3 bases are TGTGCCAGCAGTAAGCAGCGGGGGCGCACAGATACGCAGTATTTT. This codes for CASSKQRGRTDTQYF.

This clonotype has ten or more counts. The chain carries TRBV29-1 and TRBJ1-1; TRBD1 aligns across 7 bases. Trimming at V came to 3 bases and at J to 5 bases, leaving 12 bases not matched to a gene. CDR3 length equals 15 residues. Germline lookup yields CDR1 SQVTM and CDR2 ANQGSEA. The CDR3 coding sequence is TGCAGCGTTGAGAGAGGGGGCGAGGTCCGTACTGAAGCTTTCTTT. It translates to CSVERGGEVRTEAFF. Looking up the rest from reference TRBV29-1 and TRBJ1-1 gives the full variable domain: SAVISQKPSRDICQRGTSLTIQCQVDSQVTMMFWYRQQPGQSLTLIATANQGSEATYESGFVIDKFPISRPNLTFSTLTVSNMSPEDSSIYLCSVERGGEVRTEAFFGQGTRLTVV.

The chain recombines TRBV28 with TRBJ2-1; no clear D gene. Germline V gives CDR1 MDHEN, CDR2 SYDVKM. V lost 2 bases and J 10 bases, leaving 15 bases between the germline ends. The CDR3 extends over 14 amino acids. This CDR3 reads CASSLGLLALEQFF. CDR3 coding DNA: TGTGCCAGCAGTTTAGGCCTTTTAGCTCTGGAGCAGTTCTTC.

This clonotype occurred many times. The V and J genes are TRBV5-1 and TRBJ2-1; D possibly matches TRBD1 or TRBD2 (5 bases each). From germline, CDR1 is SGHRS and CDR2 YFSETQ. CDR3 length: 14 amino acids. V lost 4 bases and J lost 6, with 14 bases in between. The CDR3 is CASSPTGTTNEQFF. Written as DNA, the CDR3 is TGCGCCAGCAGCCCGACCGGGACGACCAATGAGCAGTTCTTC. Combining the CDR3 with reference TRBV5-1 and TRBJ2-1 gives the whole variable domain KAGVTQTPRYLIKTRGQQVTLSCSPISGHRSVSWYQQTPGQGLQFLFEYFSETQRNKGNFPGRFSGRQFSNSRSEMNVSTLELGDSALYLCASSPTGTTNEQFFGPGTRLTVL.

This clonotype was seen just once. A much bigger clone sits one base away, suggesting this may be a read error. The genes are TRBV5-5 and TRBJ1-2; 9 nucleotides align to TRBD1. The CDR3 runs to 13 residues. CDR1 is SGHKS, CDR2 YYEKEE, per germline (reference sequence). The chain's CDR3 is CTSTKQGARGYTF. DNA for the CDR3: TGTACCAGCACTAAACAGGGGGCGCGGGGCTACACCTTC.

This clonotype was counted at least ten times. The chain has TRBV28 and TRBJ2-7; D uncertain. Germline V gene sequence: CDR1 MDHEN, CDR2 SYDVKM. The CDR3 covers 12 residues. V lost 3 bases and J lost 6, with 9 bases in between. The CDR3 DNA reads TGTGCCAGCAGTTTGGGCAGTTTCGAGCAGTACTTC. Amino acid sequence: CASSLGSFEQYF.

As to this clonotype: A clone one base away is much larger, so this may be a read error. The chain has TRBV20-1 and TRBJ2-5; TRBD2 matches at 10 bases. This CDR3 has 13 amino acids. Trimming removed 5 bases from V and 11 bases from J; junction bases left unmatched: 11. In germline, CDR1 is DFQATT, CDR2 SNEGSKA (reference sequence). In DNA form, the CDR3 reads TGCAGTGCTGGGACTAGCGCTCCCTACGTGCAGTACTTC. Translating gives CSAGTSAPYVQYF.

This clonotype was detected only a few times. This sequence joins TRBV24-1 and TRBJ2-1; 11 positions match TRBD2. The tail of the sequence fits TRBJ2-7 better, so the J call may be wrong. CDR1 is KGHDR, CDR2 SFDVKD, per germline. This CDR3 region has 16 residues. The CDR3 nucleotides are TGTGCCACCAGTGATCCTAGCGGGAGGTCCTACAATGAGCAGTACTTC. It specifies CATSDPSGRSYNEQYF.

The sample holds a few counts of this clonotype. A much larger clonotype is one base distant, so this may be a read error. The gene calls are TRBV25-1 and TRBJ2-5, with a tentative D call TRBD2 (6 bases). The end of the DNA aligns better with TRBJ2-1, so the J call may be wrong. Germline loops: CDR1 MGHDK, CDR2 SYGVNS. The CDR3 has 14 amino acids. The CDR3 sequence is CASSVTGTEETQFF. The DNA of the CDR3 is TGTGCCAGCAGTGTCACGGGGACTGAAGAGACCCAGTTCTTC.

In its sample, this clonotype was seen a few times. The chain couples TRBV20-1 to TRBJ2-7; maybe TRBD2 (5 bases). This CDR3 has 14 residues. Germline CDR1 DFQATT, CDR2 SNEGSKA (reference sequence). V was trimmed by 1 base and J by 6 bases, leaving 16 bases between them. The CDR3 protein is CSARGVGSPSEQYF. The CDR3, as DNA: TGCAGTGCTAGAGGGGTAGGGAGCCCGTCCGAGCAGTACTTC.

At least ten counts were recorded for this clonotype. This rearrangement joins TRBV7-2 to TRBJ2-7; possibly TRBD1 for D (6 bases). Germline values: CDR1 SGHTA, CDR2 FQGNSA. V lost 1 base, J lost 0 bases, and 13 bases lay in between. This CDR3 contains 16 residues. The DNA for the CDR3 is TGTGCCAGCAGCTTAGGGACAGCCGATATCTCCTACGAGCAGTACTTC. Residues: CASSLGTADISYEQYF.

This clonotype came up a few times. The rearrangement joins TRBV20-1 to TRBJ2-2; no definite D call. The CDR3 runs 16 residues. Per germline, CDR1 DFQATT and CDR2 SNEGSKA (reference sequence). Between the trimmed V and J ends, which lost 3 bases and 4 bases, there was a span of 18 bases. The DNA of the CDR3 is TGCAGTGCTAGTGGCGGCTACACAATGGGCACCGGGGAGCTGTTTTTT. It specifies CSASGGYTMGTGELFF.

There are a few counts of this clonotype. This sequence joins TRBV28 and TRBJ1-1; unclear D gene. This CDR3 is 12 amino acids long. V lost 3 bases to trimming and J lost 0 bases, with 2 bases between them. The germline V gene has CDR1 MDHEN and CDR2 SYDVKM. CDR3: CASSFLNTEAFF. The CDR3 DNA reads TGTGCCAGCAGTTTCCTGAACACTGAAGCTTTCTTT.

This clonotype came up many times. The chain employs TRBV6-1 and TRBJ2-5, with TRBD1 identical over 11 bases. CDR1 is MNHNS and CDR2 is SASEGT in the germline V gene. Trimming cost V 7 bases and J 2 bases; bases outside gene matches: 3. CDR3 size: 14 residues. For the CDR3, the DNA is TGTGCCAGCAACCGGGACAGGGGGCAAGAGACCCAGTACTTC. This sequence encodes CASNRDRGQETQYF.

This clonotype was observed a few times. The V and J genes are TRBV15 and TRBJ1-5, with TRBD1 as a possible D gene (5 bases). The CDR3 totals 15 residues. Per germline, CDR1 LNHNV and CDR2 YYDKDF (reference sequence). V was clipped by 0 bases and J by 9 bases, with 15 bases between them. CDR3 nucleotides: TGTGCCACCAGCAGAGATAGGAAAAGCGGGGGGCCCCAGCATTTT. This codes for CATSRDRKSGGPQHF. Full variable domain (remainder filled in from reference TRBV15 and TRBJ1-5): DAMVIQNPRYQVTQFGKPVTLSCSQTLNHNVMYWYQQKSSQAPKLLFHYYDKDFNNEADTPDNFQSRRPNTSFCFLDIRSPGLGDTAMYLCATSRDRKSGGPQHFGDGTRLSIL.

The chain combines TRBV20-1 with TRBJ2-2, with unresolved D. The CDR3 runs 13 residues. V was trimmed by 6 bases and J by 1 base, leaving 9 bases between them. Germline lookup yields CDR1 DFQATT and CDR2 SNEGSKA (reference sequence). The CDR3 loop is CSAPMGNTGELFF. CDR3 coding DNA: TGCAGTGCACCAATGGGGAACACCGGGGAGCTGTTTTTT.

The table lists this clonotype with many counts. The chain uses TRBV6-5 and TRBJ1-1; D unresolved. The V end lost 2 bases, the J end lost 1 base, and 14 bases lay between the germline ends. The CDR3 totals 16 residues. Germline V gene lookup returns CDR1 MNHEY and CDR2 SVGAGI. The CDR3 reads CASSYIKSARNTEAFF. The CDR3 DNA reads as TGTGCCAGCAGTTACATCAAAAGCGCCCGGAACACTGAAGCTTTCTTT.

This clonotype has only a few counts. This chain connects TRBV10-3 to TRBJ2-7; D is ambiguous. Deletions cut 3 bases from V and 7 bases from J, with 10 bases between. CDR1 and CDR2 (germline): ENHRY, SYGVKD. The CDR3 length is 12 residues. CDR3 bases: TGTGCCATCAGTGAACGAGACAATGAGCAGTACTTC. Translation gives CAISERDNEQYF.

This clonotype appeared a few times. J is TRBJ1-1 and V is TRBV2, with 7 positions matching TRBD1. The V segment lost 9 bases and the J segment 1 base; nucleotides outside the gene matches: 2. The V gene's germline CDR1 is SNHLY and CDR2 FYNNEI. The CDR3 contains 12 residues. DNA for the CDR3: TGTGCCAGGGGACAGCAGAACACTGAAGCTTTCTTT. This gives the protein CARGQQNTEAFF.

This clonotype was detected many times. This chain connects TRBV5-1 to TRBJ2-1, with D perhaps assigned TRBD1 or TRBD2 (6 bases each). CDR1 SGHRS and CDR2 YFSETQ come from the germline V gene. The CDR3 length is 14 residues. V was clipped by 4 bases and J by 6 bases, with 14 bases between them. The CDR3 sequence: CASSGSRGRNEQFF. DNA for the CDR3: TGCGCCAGCAGCGGGTCCCGGGGGCGCAATGAGCAGTTCTTC.

The chain has TRBV24-1 and TRBJ2-2; 7 bases map to TRBD1. In germline, CDR1 is KGHDR, CDR2 SFDVKD. Trimming removed 9 bases from V and 1 base from J; junction bases left unmatched: 7. This CDR3 has 15 amino acids. The CDR3 DNA sequence: TGTGCCACCCGTCCCGGGACAGAGAACACCGGGGAGCTGTTTTTT. Translation gives CATRPGTENTGELFF.

About this clonotype itself: The conserved phenylalanine or tryptophan is not found at the CDR3 terminus, so this likely reflects a read error. This chain uses TRBV30 with TRBJ2-3; TRBD2 agrees at 10 bases. Germline CDR1 and CDR2: GTSNPN and SVGIG (reference sequence). The CDR3 is 13 amino acids. Trimming at V came to 5 bases and at J to 3 bases, leaving 2 bases not matched to a gene. The CDR3 coding sequence is TGTGCCTGGGGACTAGCGGAAACAGATACGCAGTATATT. It is translated as CAWGLAETDTQYI.

V is TRBV6-1 and J is TRBJ1-5; no reliable D call. From germline, CDR1 is MNHNS and CDR2 SASEGT. The CDR3 totals 16 residues. V was trimmed by 4 bases and J by 1 base, leaving 14 bases between them. The CDR3 coding sequence is TGTGCCAGCAGTGTACTAGGAGGGATGAGCAATCAGCCCCAGCATTTT. Translated: CASSVLGGMSNQPQHF.

Ten or more counts support this clonotype. The chain employs TRBV7-9 and TRBJ2-5, with D unresolved. CDR1 is SEHNR and CDR2 is FQNEAQ in the germline V gene (reference sequence). The CDR3 is 14 residues long. The V end was cut by 1 base, the J end by 4 bases, with 10 bases between. The CDR3: CASSLERLVETQYF. The CDR3, as DNA: TGTGCCAGCAGCTTAGAGAGATTAGTAGAGACCCAGTACTTC.

This clonotype was found many times. V and J are TRBV11-2 and TRBJ1-6, with D possibly TRBD1 on 6 matching bases. CDR3 length: 16 amino acids. Germline V gene sequence: CDR1 SGHAT, CDR2 FQNNGV. Deletions cut 4 bases from V and 5 bases from J, with 15 bases between. CDR3 sequence reads: CASSSVRGRDNSPLHF. In DNA, the CDR3 is TGTGCCAGCAGCTCGGTCAGGGGCCGGGATAATTCACCCCTCCACTTT.